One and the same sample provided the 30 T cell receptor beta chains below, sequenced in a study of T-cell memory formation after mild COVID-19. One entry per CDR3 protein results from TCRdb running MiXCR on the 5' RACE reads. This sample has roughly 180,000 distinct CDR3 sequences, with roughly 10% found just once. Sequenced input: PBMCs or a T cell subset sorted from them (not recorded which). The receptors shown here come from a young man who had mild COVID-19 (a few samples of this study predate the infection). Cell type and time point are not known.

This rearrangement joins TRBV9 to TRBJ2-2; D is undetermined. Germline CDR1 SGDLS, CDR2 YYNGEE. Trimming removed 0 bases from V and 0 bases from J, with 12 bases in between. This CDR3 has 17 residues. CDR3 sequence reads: CASSVGPGRPNTGELFF. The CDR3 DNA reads TGTGCCAGCAGCGTAGGGCCAGGAAGACCGAACACCGGGGAGCTGTTTTTT. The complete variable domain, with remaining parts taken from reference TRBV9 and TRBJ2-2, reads DSGVTQTPKHLITATGQRVTLRCSPRSGDLSVYWYQQSLDQGLQFLIQYYNGEERAKGNILERFSAQQFPDLHSELNLSSLELGDSALYFCASSVGPGRPNTGELFFGEGSRLTVL.

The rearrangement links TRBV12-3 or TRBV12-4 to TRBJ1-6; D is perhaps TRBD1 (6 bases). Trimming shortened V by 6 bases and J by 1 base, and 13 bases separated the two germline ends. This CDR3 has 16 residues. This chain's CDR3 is CASSEGDFSYNSPLHF. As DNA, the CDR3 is TGTGCCAGCAGCGAGGGGGATTTTTCCTATAATTCACCCCTCCACTTT.

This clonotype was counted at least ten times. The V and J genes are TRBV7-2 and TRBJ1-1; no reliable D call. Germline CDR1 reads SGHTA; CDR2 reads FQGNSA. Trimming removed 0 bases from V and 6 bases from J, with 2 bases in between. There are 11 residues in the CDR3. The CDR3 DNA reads TGTGCCAGCAGCTTAGCGGCTGAAGCTTTCTTT. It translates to CASSLAAEAFF. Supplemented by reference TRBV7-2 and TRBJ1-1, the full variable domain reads GAGVSQSPSNKVTEKGKDVELRCDPISGHTALYWYRQSLGQGLEFLIYFQGNSAPDKSGLPSDRFSAERTGGSVSTLTIQRTQQEDSAVYLCASSLAAEAFFGQGTRLTVV.

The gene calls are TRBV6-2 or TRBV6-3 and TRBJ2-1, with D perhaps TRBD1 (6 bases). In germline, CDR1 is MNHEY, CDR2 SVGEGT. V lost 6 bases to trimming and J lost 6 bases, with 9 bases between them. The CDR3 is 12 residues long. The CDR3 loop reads CASRSDSNEQFF. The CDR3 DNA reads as TGTGCCAGCAGATCGGACAGCAATGAGCAGTTCTTC.

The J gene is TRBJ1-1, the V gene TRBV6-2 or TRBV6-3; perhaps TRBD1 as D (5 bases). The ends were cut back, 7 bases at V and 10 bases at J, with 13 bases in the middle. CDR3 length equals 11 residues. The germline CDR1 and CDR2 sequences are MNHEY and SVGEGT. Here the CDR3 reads CASNHGGPAFF. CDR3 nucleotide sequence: TGTGCCAGCAACCACGGGGGTCCAGCTTTCTTT.

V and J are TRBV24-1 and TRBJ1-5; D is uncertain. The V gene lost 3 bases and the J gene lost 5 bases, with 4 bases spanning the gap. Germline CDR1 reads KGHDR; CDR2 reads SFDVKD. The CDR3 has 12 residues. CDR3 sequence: CATSDPHQPQHF. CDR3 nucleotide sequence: TGTGCCACCAGTGATCCGCATCAGCCCCAGCATTTT.

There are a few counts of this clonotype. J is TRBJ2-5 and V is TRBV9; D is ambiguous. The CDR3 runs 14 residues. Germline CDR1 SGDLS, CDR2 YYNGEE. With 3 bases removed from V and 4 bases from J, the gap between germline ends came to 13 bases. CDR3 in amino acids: CASSGLRSPETQYF. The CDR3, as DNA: TGTGCCAGCAGCGGGCTCCGTTCCCCAGAGACCCAGTACTTC.

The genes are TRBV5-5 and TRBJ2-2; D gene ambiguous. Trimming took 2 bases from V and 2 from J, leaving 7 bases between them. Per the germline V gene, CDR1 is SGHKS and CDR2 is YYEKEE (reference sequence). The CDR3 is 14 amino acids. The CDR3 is CASSFIPNTGELFF. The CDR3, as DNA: TGTGCCAGCAGCTTCATTCCAAACACCGGGGAGCTGTTTTTT.

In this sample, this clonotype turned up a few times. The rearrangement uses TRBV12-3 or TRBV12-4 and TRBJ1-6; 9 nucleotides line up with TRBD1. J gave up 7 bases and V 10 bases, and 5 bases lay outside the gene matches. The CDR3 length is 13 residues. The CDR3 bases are TGTGCCACCAACAGGGGGCTAAATTCACCCCTCCACTTT. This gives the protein CATNRGLNSPLHF.

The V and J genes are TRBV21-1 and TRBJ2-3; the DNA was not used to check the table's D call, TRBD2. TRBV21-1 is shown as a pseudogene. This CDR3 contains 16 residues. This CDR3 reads CASSNNRSGGTDTQYF. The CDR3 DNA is TGTGCCAGCAGCAACAACCGGAGCGGGGGCACAGATACGCAGTATTTT.

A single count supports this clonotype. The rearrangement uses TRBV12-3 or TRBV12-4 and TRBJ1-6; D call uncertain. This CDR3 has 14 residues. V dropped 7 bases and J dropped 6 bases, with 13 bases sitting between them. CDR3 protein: CASKREGFNSPLHF. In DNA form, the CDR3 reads TGTGCCAGCAAACGGGAGGGATTTAATTCACCCCTCCACTTT.

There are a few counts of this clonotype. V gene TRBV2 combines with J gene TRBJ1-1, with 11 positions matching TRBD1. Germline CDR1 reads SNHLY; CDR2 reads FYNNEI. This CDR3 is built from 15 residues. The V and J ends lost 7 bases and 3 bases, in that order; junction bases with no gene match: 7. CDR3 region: CASTLDRGRDTEAFF. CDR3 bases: TGTGCCAGCACCCTGGACAGGGGGCGAGACACTGAAGCTTTCTTT.

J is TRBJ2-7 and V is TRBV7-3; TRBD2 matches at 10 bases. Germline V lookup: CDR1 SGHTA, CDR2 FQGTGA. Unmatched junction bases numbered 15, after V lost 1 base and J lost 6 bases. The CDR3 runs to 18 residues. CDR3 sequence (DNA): TGTGCCAGCAGCTTAATTGGGCTAGCGGGGGTCCAGCCTTGCGAGCAGTACTTC. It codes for CASSLIGLAGVQPCEQYF.

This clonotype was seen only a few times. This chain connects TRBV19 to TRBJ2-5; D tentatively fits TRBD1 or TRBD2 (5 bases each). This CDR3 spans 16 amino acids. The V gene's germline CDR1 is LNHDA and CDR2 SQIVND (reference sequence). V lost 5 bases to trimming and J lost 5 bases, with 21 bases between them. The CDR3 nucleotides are TGTGCCAGTAGTGGACGCCGGGACGGTGATTTGGAGACCCAGTACTTC. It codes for CASSGRRDGDLETQYF.

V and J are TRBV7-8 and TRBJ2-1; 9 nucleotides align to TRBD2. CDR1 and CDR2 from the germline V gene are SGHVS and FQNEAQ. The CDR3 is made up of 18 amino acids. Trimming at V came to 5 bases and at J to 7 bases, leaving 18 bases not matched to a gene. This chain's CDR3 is CASSPVRIRAGGPNEQFF. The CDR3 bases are TGTGCCAGCAGCCCTGTCCGAATTAGGGCGGGGGGGCCTAATGAGCAGTTCTTC.

As DNA, the CDR3 is TGTGCCAGCAGCTTAAGTGGTAGCAGGAACACCGGGGAGCTGTTTTTT. This sequence encodes CASSLSGSRNTGELFF. The chain has TRBV7-3 and TRBJ2-2; D ambiguous. Germline V gives CDR1 SGHTA, CDR2 FQGTGA. CDR3 size: 16 residues. V was trimmed by 1 base and J by 1 base, leaving 10 bases between them.

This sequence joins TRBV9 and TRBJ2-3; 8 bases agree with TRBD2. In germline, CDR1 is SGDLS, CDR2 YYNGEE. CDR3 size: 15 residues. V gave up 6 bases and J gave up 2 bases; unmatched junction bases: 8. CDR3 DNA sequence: TGTGCCAGCACCCCGGGGGGGGCAATCACAGATACGCAGTATTTT. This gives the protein CASTPGGAITDTQYF.

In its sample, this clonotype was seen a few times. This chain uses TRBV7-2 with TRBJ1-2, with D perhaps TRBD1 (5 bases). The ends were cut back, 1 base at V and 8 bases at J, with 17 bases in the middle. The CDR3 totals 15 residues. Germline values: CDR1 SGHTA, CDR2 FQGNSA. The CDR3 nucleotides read TGTGCCAGCAGCTTAGTCACCGGGCAGGGTGGAGGCTACACCTTC. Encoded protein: CASSLVTGQGGGYTF.

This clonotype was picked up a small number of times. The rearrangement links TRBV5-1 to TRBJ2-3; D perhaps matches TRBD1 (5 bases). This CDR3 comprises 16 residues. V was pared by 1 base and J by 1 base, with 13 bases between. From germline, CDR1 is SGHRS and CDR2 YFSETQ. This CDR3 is CASSLIGADRTDTQYF. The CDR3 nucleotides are TGCGCCAGCAGCTTGATAGGGGCGGACCGCACAGATACGCAGTATTTT.

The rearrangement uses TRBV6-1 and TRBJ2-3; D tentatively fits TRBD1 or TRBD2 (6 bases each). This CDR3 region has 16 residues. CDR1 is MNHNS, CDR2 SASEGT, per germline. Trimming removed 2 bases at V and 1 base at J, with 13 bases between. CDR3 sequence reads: CASSEIPGAGTDTQYF. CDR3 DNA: TGTGCCAGCAGTGAAATCCCGGGGGCCGGCACAGATACGCAGTATTTT.

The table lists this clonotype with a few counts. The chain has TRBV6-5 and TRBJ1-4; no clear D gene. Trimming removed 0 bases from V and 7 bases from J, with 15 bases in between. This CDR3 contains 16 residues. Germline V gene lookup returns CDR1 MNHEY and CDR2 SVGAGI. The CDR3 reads CASSYSTSGLGEKLFF. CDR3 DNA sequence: TGTGCCAGCAGTTACTCGACGTCCGGTCTAGGTGAAAAACTGTTTTTT.

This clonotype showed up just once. Here the CDR3 reads CASSQTSGTRPGREQFF. The CDR3 DNA reads as TGTGCCAGCAGCCAAACCTCAGGGACTCGCCCAGGTCGGGAGCAGTTCTTC. The rearrangement joins TRBV4-2 to TRBJ2-1; D is perhaps TRBD2 (6 bases). Trimming shortened V by 2 bases and J by 10 bases, and 24 bases separated the two germline ends. The CDR3 has 17 residues. Germline V gene lookup returns CDR1 LGHNA and CDR2 YNFKEQ.

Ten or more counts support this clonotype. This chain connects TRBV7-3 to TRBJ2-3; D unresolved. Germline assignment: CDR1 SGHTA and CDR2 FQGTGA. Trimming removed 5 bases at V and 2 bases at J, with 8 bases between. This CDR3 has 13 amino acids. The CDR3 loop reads CASSMEATDTQYF. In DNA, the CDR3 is TGTGCCAGCAGCATGGAAGCCACAGATACGCAGTATTTT.

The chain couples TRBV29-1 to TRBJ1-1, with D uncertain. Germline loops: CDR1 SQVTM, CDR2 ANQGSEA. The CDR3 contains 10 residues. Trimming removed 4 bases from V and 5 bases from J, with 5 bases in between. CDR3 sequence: CSVAETEAFF. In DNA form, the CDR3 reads TGCAGCGTTGCGGAGACTGAAGCTTTCTTT.

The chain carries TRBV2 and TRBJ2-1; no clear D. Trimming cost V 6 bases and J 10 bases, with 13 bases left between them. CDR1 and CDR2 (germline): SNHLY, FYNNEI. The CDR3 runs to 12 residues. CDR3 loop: CASSVRGAEQFF. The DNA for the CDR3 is TGTGCCAGCAGCGTACGCGGCGCGGAGCAGTTCTTC.

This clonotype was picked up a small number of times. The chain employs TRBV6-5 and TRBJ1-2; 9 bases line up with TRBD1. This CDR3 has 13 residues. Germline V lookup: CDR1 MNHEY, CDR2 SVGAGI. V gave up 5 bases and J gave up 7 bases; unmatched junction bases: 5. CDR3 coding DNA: TGTGCCAGCAGTCGGACAGGGGCAGCTGGCTACACCTTC. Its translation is CASSRTGAAGYTF.

CDR3 nucleotides: TGTGCCAGCAGCTTAGTGGGCAGGGATGGCTACACCTTC. Its translation: CASSLVGRDGYTF. V and J are TRBV7-9 and TRBJ1-2; maybe TRBD1 (5 bases). Deletions cut 1 base from V and 6 bases from J, with 9 bases between. The CDR3 sequence is 13 residues long. CDR1 and CDR2 from the germline V gene are SEHNR and FQNEAQ (reference sequence).

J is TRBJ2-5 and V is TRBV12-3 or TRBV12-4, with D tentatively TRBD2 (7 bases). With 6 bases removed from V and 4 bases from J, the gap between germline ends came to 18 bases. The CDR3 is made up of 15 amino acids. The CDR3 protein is CASSRRGARGETQYF. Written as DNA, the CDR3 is TGTGCCAGCAGCCGACGGGGGGCGCGTGGAGAGACCCAGTACTTC.

CDR3 in DNA: TGCAGTGCTAGAGGGCCGGGGGCAGGGAGGAATCAGCCCCAGCATTTT. Translated: CSARGPGAGRNQPQHF. The V gene is TRBV20-1, the J gene TRBJ1-5; tentatively, D is TRBD1 (6 bases). V dropped 1 base and J dropped 4 bases, with 17 bases sitting between them. Germline V gene lookup returns CDR1 DFQATT and CDR2 SNEGSKA (reference sequence). The CDR3 consists of 16 residues.

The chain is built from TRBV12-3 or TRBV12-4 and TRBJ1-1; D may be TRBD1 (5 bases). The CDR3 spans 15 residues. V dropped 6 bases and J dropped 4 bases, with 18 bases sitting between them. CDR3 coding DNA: TGTGCCAGCAGCTTAAGGCCCAGGGTCAGCACTGAAGCTTTCTTT. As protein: CASSLRPRVSTEAFF.